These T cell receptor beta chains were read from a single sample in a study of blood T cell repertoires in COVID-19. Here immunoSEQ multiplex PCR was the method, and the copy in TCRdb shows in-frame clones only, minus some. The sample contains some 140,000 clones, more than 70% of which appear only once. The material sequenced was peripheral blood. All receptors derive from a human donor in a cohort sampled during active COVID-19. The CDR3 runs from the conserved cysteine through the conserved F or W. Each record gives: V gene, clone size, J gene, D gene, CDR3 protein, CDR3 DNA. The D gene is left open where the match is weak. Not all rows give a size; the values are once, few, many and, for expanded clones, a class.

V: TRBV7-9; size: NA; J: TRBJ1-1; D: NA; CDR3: CASSLEVSGTEAFF; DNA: TGTGCCAGCAGCTTAGAGGTCTCGGGGACTGAAGCTTTCTTT
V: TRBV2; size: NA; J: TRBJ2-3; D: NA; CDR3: CASSDGQGSTDTQYF; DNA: TGTGCCAGCAGTGATGGGCAGGGAAGCACAGATACGCAGTATTTT
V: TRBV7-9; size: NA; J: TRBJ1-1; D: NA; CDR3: CASSLGGMRQEAFF; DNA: TGTGCCAGCAGCTTAGGGGGTATGAGACAGGAAGCTTTCTTT
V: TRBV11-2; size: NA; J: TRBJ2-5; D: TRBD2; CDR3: CASSSTTGLATETQYF; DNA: TGTGCCAGCAGCTCGACAACGGGACTAGCGACAGAGACCCAGTACTTC
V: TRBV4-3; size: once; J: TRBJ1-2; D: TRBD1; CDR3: CASSQERTGPHYGYTF; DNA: TGCGCCAGCAGCCAAGAGAGGACAGGGCCCCACTATGGCTACACCTTC
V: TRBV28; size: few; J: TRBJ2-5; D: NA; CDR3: CASSLGQGGLDETQYF; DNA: TGTGCCAGCAGCCTCGGACAGGGCGGACTAGATGAGACCCAGTACTTC
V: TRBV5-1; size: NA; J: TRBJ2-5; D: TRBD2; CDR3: CASSILGGEVETQYF; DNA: TGCGCCAGCAGCATCCTCGGGGGGGAGGTAGAGACCCAGTACTTC
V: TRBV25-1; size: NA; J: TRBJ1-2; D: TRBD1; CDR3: CASSGYTGAVYGYTF; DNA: TGTGCCAGCAGTGGGTATACAGGGGCGGTGTATGGCTACACCTTC
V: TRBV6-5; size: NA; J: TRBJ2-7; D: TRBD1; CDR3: CASRGQVGYEQYF; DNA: TGTGCCAGCAGAGGACAGGTCGGGTACGAGCAGTACTTC
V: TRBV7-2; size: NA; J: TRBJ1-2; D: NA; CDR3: CASSLRIGYTF; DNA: TGTGCCAGCAGCTTGAGAATAGGCTACACCTTC
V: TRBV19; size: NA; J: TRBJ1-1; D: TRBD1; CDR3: CASSSGTGTEAFF; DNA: TGTGCCAGTAGTAGTGGGACAGGGACCGAAGCTTTCTTT
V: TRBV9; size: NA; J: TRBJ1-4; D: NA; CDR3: CASSSSAAYNEKLFF; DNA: TGTGCCAGCAGCTCCTCGGCGGCATATAATGAAAAACTGTTTTTT
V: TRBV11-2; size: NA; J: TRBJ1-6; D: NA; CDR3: CASSLEGGGSPLHF; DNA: TGTGCCAGCAGCTTAGAAGGGGGGGGTTCACCCCTCCACTTT
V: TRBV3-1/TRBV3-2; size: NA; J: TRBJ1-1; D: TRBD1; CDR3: CASSQPGGLTEAFF; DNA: TGTGCCAGCAGCCAACCAGGGGGTCTCACTGAAGCTTTCTTT
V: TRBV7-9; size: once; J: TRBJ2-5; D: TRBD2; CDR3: CASSYPTGLAGEETQYF; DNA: TGTGCCAGCAGCTATCCTACTGGACTAGCGGGAGAAGAGACCCAGTACTTC
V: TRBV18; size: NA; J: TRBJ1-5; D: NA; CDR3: CASSPGANQPQHF; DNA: TGTGCCAGCTCACCAGGGGCCAATCAGCCCCAGCATTTT
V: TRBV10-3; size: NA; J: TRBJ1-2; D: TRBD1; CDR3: CAIRRDREVHTF; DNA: TGTGCCATTCGCCGGGACAGAGAGGTCCACACCTTC
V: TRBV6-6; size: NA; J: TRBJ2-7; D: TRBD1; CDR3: CASSLRDRVSHEQYF; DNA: TGTGCCAGCAGTCTCCGGGACAGGGTATCCCACGAGCAGTACTTC
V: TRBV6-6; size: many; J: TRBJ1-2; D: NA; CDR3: CASSYGGGQNYGYTF; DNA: TGTGCCAGCAGTTACGGTGGTGGGCAGAACTATGGCTACACCTTC
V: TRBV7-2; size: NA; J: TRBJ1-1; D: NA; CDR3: CASSRRTDREAFF; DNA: TGTGCCAGCAGCCGAAGAACCGACAGGGAAGCTTTCTTT
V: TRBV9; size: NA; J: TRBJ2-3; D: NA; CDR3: CASSSGADTQYF; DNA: TGTGCCAGCAGCTCAGGGGCGGATACGCAGTATTTT
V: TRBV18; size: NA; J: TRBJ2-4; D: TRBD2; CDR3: CASSPLAGGGNF; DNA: TGTGCCAGCTCACCTCTAGCGGGAGGAGGAAACTTC
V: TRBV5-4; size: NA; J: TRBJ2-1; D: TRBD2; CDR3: CASSSHGGRLGDEQFF; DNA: TGTGCCAGCAGCTCGCACGGCGGGAGGTTGGGGGATGAGCAGTTCTTC
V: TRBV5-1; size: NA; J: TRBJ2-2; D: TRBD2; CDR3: CASSLAPPVQRGRELFF; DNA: TGCGCCAGCAGCTTGGCCCCCCCTGTTCAGCGGGGCCGGGAGCTGTTTTTT
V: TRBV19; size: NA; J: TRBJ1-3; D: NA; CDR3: CASRLGVLSGNTIYF; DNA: TGTGCCAGTAGACTCGGGGTACTCTCTGGAAACACCATATATTTT
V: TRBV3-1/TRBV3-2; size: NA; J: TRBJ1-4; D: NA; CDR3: CASSVGPTNEKLFF; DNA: TGTGCCAGCAGCGTGGGGCCAACTAATGAAAAACTGTTTTTT
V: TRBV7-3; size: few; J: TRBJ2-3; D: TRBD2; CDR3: CASSTLAGSGTDTQYF; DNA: TGTGCCAGCAGCACGCTAGCGGGGAGCGGCACAGATACGCAGTATTTT
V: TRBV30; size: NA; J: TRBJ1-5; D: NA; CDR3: CAWRAGNQPQHF; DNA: TGTGCCTGGAGGGCCGGCAATCAGCCCCAGCATTTT
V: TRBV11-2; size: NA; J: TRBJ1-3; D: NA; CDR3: CASSLVFRDNSGNTIYF; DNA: TGTGCCAGCAGCTTAGTTTTTCGGGACAACTCTGGAAACACCATATATTTT
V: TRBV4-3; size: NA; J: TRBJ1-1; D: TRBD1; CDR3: CASSGTELGTEAFF; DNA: TGCGCCAGCTCCGGGACAGAGCTAGGAACTGAAGCTTTCTTT
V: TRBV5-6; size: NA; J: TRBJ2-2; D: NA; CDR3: CASSLDITGELFF; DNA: TGTGCCAGCAGCTTGGACATCACCGGGGAGCTGTTTTTT
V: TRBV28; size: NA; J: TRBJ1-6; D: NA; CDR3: CASSLTGRRSSYNSPLHF; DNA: TGTGCCAGCAGTTTAACTGGACGGAGGAGCTCCTATAATTCACCCCTCCACTTT
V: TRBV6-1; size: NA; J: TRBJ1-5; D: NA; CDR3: CASSEQGNQPQHF; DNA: TGTGCCAGCAGTGAACAGGGGAATCAGCCCCAGCATTTT
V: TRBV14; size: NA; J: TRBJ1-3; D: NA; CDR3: CASSQGVVNTIYF; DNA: TGTGCCAGCAGCCAAGGAGTTGTAAACACCATATATTTT
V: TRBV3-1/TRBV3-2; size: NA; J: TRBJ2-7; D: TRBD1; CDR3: CASSHVGTGVHSYEQYF; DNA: TGTGCCAGCAGCCACGTCGGGACAGGGGTTCACTCCTACGAGCAGTACTTC
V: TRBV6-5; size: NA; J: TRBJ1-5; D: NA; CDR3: CASAGRNQPQHF; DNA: TGTGCCAGCGCAGGGCGGAATCAGCCCCAGCATTTT
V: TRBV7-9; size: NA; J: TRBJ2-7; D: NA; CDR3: CASSLSNRVSYEQYF; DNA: TGTGCCAGCAGCTTAAGTAACAGGGTGTCCTACGAGCAGTACTTC
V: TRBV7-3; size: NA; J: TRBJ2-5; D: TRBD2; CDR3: CASSVTSGSETQYF; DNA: TGTGCCAGCAGCGTCACTAGCGGGAGCGAGACCCAGTACTTC
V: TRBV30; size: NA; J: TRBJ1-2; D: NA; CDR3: CAWSVLQGYTF; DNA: TGTGCCTGGAGTGTTCTACAGGGCTACACCTTC
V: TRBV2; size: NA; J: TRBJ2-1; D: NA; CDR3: CASSEAYPTISSYNEQFF; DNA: TGTGCCAGCAGTGAAGCGTATCCGACTATTAGCTCCTACAATGAGCAGTTCTTC
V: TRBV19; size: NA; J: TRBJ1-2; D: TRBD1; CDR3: CASSLEGTGDGYGYTF; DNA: TGTGCCAGTAGTCTGGAGGGGACAGGGGATGGCTATGGCTACACCTTC
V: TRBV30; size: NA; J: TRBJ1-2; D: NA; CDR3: CAFRGTGYTF; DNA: TGTGCCTTCAGGGGAACTGGCTACACCTTC